The T cell receptor (beta chain) under discussion was sequenced for a study of blood T cell repertoires in COVID-19. Turning to the study itself: The United States, Italy and Spain supplied acute and convalescent COVID-19 samples. T cells, B-cell-depleted T cells, or PBMCs supplied cDNA or gDNA.

The CDR3 has 15 residues. V lost 3 bases to trimming and J lost 4 bases; unmatched junction nucleotides: 6. Germline loops: CDR1 SGHDT, CDR2 YYEEEE. Source study methods: By means of reference gene primer amplification, nucleated cell counts were estimated. The protocol was immunoSEQ multiplex PCR, while the TCRdb copy is restricted to in-frame clones and leaves out a portion. D and trimming come from the DNA, and the V and J calls and clone size come from that table. The sample has about 160,000 clones, just over 90% seen once. The sample taken for sequencing was peripheral blood. The chain employs TRBV5-6 and TRBJ2-3; 9 nucleotides agree with TRBD1. The clonotype comes from a man younger than 35 with acute or convalescent COVID-19. The CDR3 spells CASSWTGVQSDTQYF. The CDR3 DNA reads as TGTGCCAGCAGCTGGACAGGGGTACAATCAGATACGCAGTATTTT.